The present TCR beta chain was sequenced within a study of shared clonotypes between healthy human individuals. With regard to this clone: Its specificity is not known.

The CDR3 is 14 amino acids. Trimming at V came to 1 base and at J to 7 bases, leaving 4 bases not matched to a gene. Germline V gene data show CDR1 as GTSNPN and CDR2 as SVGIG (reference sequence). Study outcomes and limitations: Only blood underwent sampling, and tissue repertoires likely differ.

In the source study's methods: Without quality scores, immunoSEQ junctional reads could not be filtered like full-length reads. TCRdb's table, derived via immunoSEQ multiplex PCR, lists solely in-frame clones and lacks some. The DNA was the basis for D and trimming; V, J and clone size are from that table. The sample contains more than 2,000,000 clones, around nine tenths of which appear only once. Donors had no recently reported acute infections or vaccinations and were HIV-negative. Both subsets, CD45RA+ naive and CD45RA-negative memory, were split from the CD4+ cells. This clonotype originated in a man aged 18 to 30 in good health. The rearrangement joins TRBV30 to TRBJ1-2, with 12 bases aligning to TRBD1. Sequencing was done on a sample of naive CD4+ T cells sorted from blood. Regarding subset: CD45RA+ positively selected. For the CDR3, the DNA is TGTGCCTGGAGTGCAAGGGACAGGGGGCTTGGCTACACCTTC. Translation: CAWSARDRGLGYTF.